This T cell receptor (beta chain) was captured by sequencing in a study of blood T cells in healthy people across ages. The CDR3 is 13 residues long. Germline loops: CDR1 DFQATT, CDR2 SNEGSKA (reference sequence). For the second PCR, which ran for about 6 to 11 cycles, a sample-barcoded 5' primer and a J-beta primer mix were used. A tag from a template-switch adaptor with 12 random nucleotides marked each cDNA molecule. TCRdb re-called the 5' RACE reads through MiXCR, storing one row per CDR3 protein. The table records approximately 1,000,000 distinct CDR3 sequences, around 45% of them present only once. Concerning this clonotype itself: Its target is not known.

Findings and caveats of the study: Age brought a roughly linear fall in TCR beta diversity measured per million T cells. The study found more naive CD4+ cells and higher diversity in long-lived than aged donors.

The receptor was derived from a woman aged 60 to 75 in good health. The sequenced sample consisted of blood. V and J are TRBV20-1 and TRBJ2-4; 9 nucleotides match TRBD1. Judging by the DNA end, TRBJ2-7 fits better; the J call may be wrong. CDR3 bases: TGCAGTGCTTCGAAGACAGGGGGCTACGAGCAGTACTTC. This codes for CSASKTGGYEQYF.